The 8 T cell receptor beta chains listed next were all sequenced from one sample in a study of blood T cell repertoires in COVID-19. Assay: immunoSEQ multiplex PCR; the TCRdb copy retains only in-frame clones and omits some. The sample records 200,000 to 250,000 clones, about four fifths being singletons. Sequencing was done on a sample of PBMCs or T cells enriched from blood (not recorded which). These receptors all come from a woman in her fifties or sixties who had been exposed to COVID-19.

The rearrangement joins TRBV5-1 to TRBJ2-2; the D gene is possibly TRBD2 (6 bases). Germline values: CDR1 SGHRS, CDR2 YFSETQ. The CDR3 consists of 13 residues. V shed 4 bases and J shed 6 bases, with 10 bases lying between them. As DNA, the CDR3 is TGCGCCAGCAGCCCGGACTACGCCGGGGAGCTGTTTTTT. It specifies CASSPDYAGELFF.

This chain uses TRBV27 with TRBJ1-6, with 7 bases aligning to TRBD1. Trimming took 6 bases from V and 1 from J; bases not matched to a gene: 12. CDR3 length equals 18 residues. In germline, CDR1 is MNHEY, CDR2 SMNVEV (reference sequence). DNA of the CDR3: TGTGCCAGCAGAAAGGGAGACAGGGCACGGTCCTATAATTCACCCCTCCACTTT. Protein product: CASRKGDRARSYNSPLHF.

The chain employs TRBV5-1 and TRBJ1-1; a weak D match, TRBD1 (5 bases). Trimming removed 7 bases from V and 8 bases from J, with 18 bases in between. Per the germline V gene, CDR1 is SGHRS and CDR2 is YFSETQ. This CDR3 contains 13 residues. This chain's CDR3 is CASQPQAGKEAFF. CDR3 bases: TGCGCCAGCCAACCCCAGGCAGGGAAAGAAGCTTTCTTT.

The CDR3 DNA reads TGCGCCAGCAGCGCCTCAGGGGCTTATGGCTACACCTTC. Translated, it gives CASSASGAYGYTF. The chain has TRBV5-1 and TRBJ1-2; maybe TRBD1 (6 bases). Germline CDR1 and CDR2: SGHRS and YFSETQ. The CDR3 covers 13 residues. Trimming left V 4 bases short and J 5 bases short, with 12 bases between.

The rearrangement uses TRBV5-1 and TRBJ2-7, with 8 bases identical to TRBD1. Per germline, CDR1 SGHRS and CDR2 YFSETQ. The CDR3 sequence is 14 residues long. With V trimmed by 8 bases and J by 6 bases, 13 bases remained unmatched. The CDR3 is CASGTRDRSGEQYF. As DNA, the CDR3 is TGCGCCAGTGGTACCCGGGACAGGTCAGGCGAGCAGTACTTC.

The chain links TRBV3-1 (or the pseudogene TRBV3-2) to TRBJ2-5; possibly TRBD1 for D (5 bases). The CDR3 loop spans 13 amino acids. The V end lost 5 bases, the J end lost 2 bases, and 9 bases lay between the germline ends. Germline-derived CDR1 and CDR2 are LGHDT and YNNKEL (reference sequence). DNA for the CDR3: TGTGCCAGCAGCGAGACAGCTCAAGAGACCCAGTACTTC. This gives the protein CASSETAQETQYF.

For the CDR3, the DNA is TGTGCCAGTAGTTCTCACGGTTGGAGTGCTGTTGCGAACTACGAGCAGTACTTC. This translates into CASSSHGWSAVANYEQYF. The J gene is TRBJ2-7, the V gene TRBV19; D remains unclear. The CDR3 spans 18 residues. Germline CDR1 reads LNHDA; CDR2 reads SQIVND (reference sequence). The V end lost 5 bases, the J end lost 3 bases, and 26 bases lay between the germline ends.

The chain couples TRBV19 to TRBJ2-1, with D possibly being TRBD2 (5 bases). The CDR3 has 16 amino acids. V lost 3 bases, J lost 5 bases, and 17 bases lay in between. From germline, CDR1 is LNHDA and CDR2 SQIVND (reference sequence). In DNA, the CDR3 is TGTGCCAGTAGTATCCTAGGAGGCAGAACCAACAATGAGCAGTTCTTC. This translates into CASSILGGRTNNEQFF.